Detailed here is one T cell receptor beta chain. In its sample, this clonotype was seen many times. The antigen it recognizes is unknown. No much larger clonotype is one base removed from it; base qualities were not supplied. This record comes from a study of regulatory T cells in long-lasting Graves disease (dated by TCRdb to the early 2020s). Study-level background: Persistent Graves' disease was defined as persistently positive TSH receptor autoantibodies together with antithyroid drug treatment for over 5 years. Persistent Graves' disease patients were compared with newly diagnosed Graves' disease patients by peripheral blood TCR sequencing and RNA sequencing. The study was registered as a clinical trial and conducted in China. TCR sequencing covered approximately 13 persistent and around 20 newly diagnosed Graves' disease patients, 33 samples in total. On average, persistent Graves' disease patients in the clinical cohort had been on antithyroid drugs for approximately ten years.

Unmatched junction bases come to 2, with V trimmed by 8 bases and J by 2 bases. CDR1 is given as SNHLY and CDR2 as FYNNEI, both from the germline V gene. The CDR3 runs 12 amino acids, cysteine and phenylalanine included. Left in the record is the CDR3 DNA by itself, 36 bases read in frame from the first base. The paper as a whole reports these results and caveats: TRBV28, TRBJ1-2 and TRBJ2-5 were preferentially used in persistent disease, while TRBV20-1 and TRBJ2-1 were favored in newly diagnosed disease. The authors acknowledged the small sample size as a limitation that may reduce accuracy. The study examined only peripheral blood because the primary lesion, thyroid tissue, could not be accessed. Sequencing and analysis were limited to the TCR beta chain. Lower TCR Shannon entropy and fewer highly expanded clones were observed in persistent Graves' disease patients than in newly diagnosed patients, which suggested clonal expansion. Patients with persistent disease shared more public clonotypes (about 2,700) than newly diagnosed patients did (about 970).

Libraries were constructed by multiplex PCR. The run used an Illumina HiSeq 4000. To build TCR beta libraries, CDR3 regions were amplified by Arm-PCR using iRepertoire HTBI primers. Before sequencing, the PCR products went through gel purification. For the original study's pipeline: Gene usage analysis of CDR3 amino acid clonotypes relied on the approximately 62 TRBV and 14 TRBJ segments identified across samples. COPE and FqMerger were used to merge filtered high-quality paired reads into contigs. BLAST was used to align contigs to IMGT TRBV, TRBD and TRBJ reference genes, and CDR3 was defined according to IMGT. Clonotypes above 0.1% frequency were classified as highly expanded clones. Shannon entropy was used to measure repertoire diversity, and the Gini coefficient was used to measure V-J evenness. Public clonotypes were defined as clonotypes shared by more than one individual. In-frame beta chains were kept once TCRdb had trimmed the public reads at Q25 with fastp and called clones with MiXCR. Every distinct CDR3 protein forms one entry, paired with its most common genes and DNA. The V and J calls were determined by TCRdb, not by the authors. The sample has 400,000 to 450,000 distinct CDR3 sequences on record, less than 25% of them singletons. The ten largest make up around 24% of the sample.

According to the study, the label for this sample's time point signals: persistent/refractory GD, antithyroid drugs over 5 years with positive TRAb. For both TCR sequencing and RNA sequencing, RNA was extracted from PBMCs in TRIzol. The diagnosis of Graves' disease followed American Thyroid Association guidelines. The patients came from an endocrinology department in Xi'an, China. From each patient, around 9 milliliters of peripheral blood was collected into an EDTA anticoagulant tube. Ficoll Paque Plus density gradient separation was used to isolate PBMCs, and no further T cell sorting was done. An Agilent 2100 Bioanalyzer and agarose gel were used to assess RNA quality, and a NanoDrop 2000 was used to measure RNA concentration.

The sequence joins TRBV2 to TRBJ2-5; the junction holds 7 bases that match TRBD1. The sample was peripheral blood mononuclear cells (PBMCs), taken when the disease was refractory, from a patient treated with antithyroid drugs. The receptor was derived from a female donor with Graves disease. CDR3 loop: CASLGQQETQYF. The sequenced DNA: TGTGCCAGCTTGGGACAGCAAGAGACCCAGTACTTC.